Each of the 31 T cell receptor beta chains below was sequenced from the same sample in a study of T cells in localized non-small cell lung cancer. Produced via immunoSEQ multiplex PCR; TCRdb's table is partial and in-frame only. Here the sample spans around 26,000 clones, over 70% being singletons. The sequenced sample was peripheral blood, obtained before any cancer treatment. All receptors derive from a man aged 40 to 70 with stage III squamous cell lung carcinoma.

This chain links TRBV14 with TRBJ2-7; D uncertain. Trimming cost V 2 bases and J 5 bases, with 10 bases left between them. Germline values: CDR1 SGHDN, CDR2 FVKESK. The CDR3 sequence is 13 residues long. The CDR3 sequence is CASSQILGHEQYF. Here the CDR3 DNA reads TGTGCCAGCAGCCAAATTCTCGGTCACGAGCAGTACTTC.

This clone qualifies as medium-sized (0.01 to 0.1%). This CDR3 is CASSLSGTGVNSPLHF. The CDR3, as DNA: TGTGCCAGCAGTTTATCGGGGACAGGGGTTAATTCACCCCTCCACTTT. The J gene is TRBJ1-6, the V gene TRBV27, with 10 nucleotides matching TRBD1. Looked up from germline, CDR1 is MNHEY and CDR2 is SMNVEV (reference sequence). V lost 0 bases and J lost 6; bases outside the gene matches: 2. CDR3 size: 16 residues.

This rearrangement joins TRBV12-2 to TRBJ1-4. TRBV12-2 is a pseudogene locus. The CDR3 consists of 17 residues. CDR3 residues: CASRRLHAFATNEKLFF. The CDR3 nucleotides are TGTGCAAGTCGCCGACTTCACGCCTTTGCAACTAATGAAAAACTGTTTTTT.

J is TRBJ1-2 and V is TRBV6-5; D is unclear. The CDR3 has 13 amino acids. V was cut by 2 bases and J by 6 bases, with 10 bases left in between. Per the germline V gene, CDR1 is MNHEY and CDR2 is SVGAGI. The CDR3 DNA sequence: TGTGCCAGCAGTTACGGACTGTCCGATGGCTACACCTTC. It yields the protein CASSYGLSDGYTF.

The chain carries TRBV2 and TRBJ2-2; 7 bases fit TRBD2. Trimming removed 2 bases from V and 1 base from J; junction bases left unmatched: 4. CDR1 SNHLY and CDR2 FYNNEI come from the germline V gene. The CDR3 runs 16 residues. DNA for the CDR3: TGTGCCAGCAGTGAATTGAGCGGGGTGAACACCGGGGAGCTGTTTTTT. Amino acid sequence: CASSELSGVNTGELFF.

This clone has more than one count but fewer than ten. J is TRBJ1-5 and V is TRBV29-1; the match to TRBD1 covers 11 bases. The CDR3 has 13 amino acids. Germline CDR1 SQVTM, CDR2 ANQGSEA. Trimming at V came to 4 bases and at J to 6 bases, leaving 2 bases not matched to a gene. CDR3 region: CSVGGTGGQPQHF. The CDR3 DNA sequence: TGCAGCGTTGGAGGGACAGGGGGTCAGCCCCAGCATTTT.

This chain links TRBV12-5 with TRBJ1-5, with D uncertain. V gave up 7 bases and J gave up 8 bases, with 18 bases separating them. The CDR3 consists of 14 residues. Germline lookup yields CDR1 LGHNT and CDR2 FRNRAP. CDR3 in amino acids: CASAIPPLIEPQHF. CDR3 DNA sequence: TGTGCTAGTGCCATTCCGCCCCTTATAGAGCCCCAGCATTTT.

This clone showed up just once. The V and J genes are TRBV10-2 and TRBJ1-5; D is ambiguous. Germline CDR1 and CDR2: WSHSY and SAAADI. The V gene lost 6 bases and the J gene lost 1 base, with 7 bases spanning the gap. The length of the CDR3 is 13 residues. The CDR3 nucleotides are TGCGCCAGCAGAGGGAGCAGCAATCAGCCCCAGCATTTT. As protein: CASRGSSNQPQHF.

The chain combines TRBV7-6 with TRBJ2-6; D unclear. The V end lost 1 base, the J end lost 1 base, and 8 bases lay between the germline ends. CDR1 and CDR2 (germline): SGHVS, FNYEAQ. CDR3 length: 16 residues. CDR3 in amino acids: CASSLVARSGANVLTF. For the CDR3, the DNA is TGTGCCAGCAGCTTAGTGGCTAGATCTGGGGCCAACGTCCTGACTTTC.

The V gene is TRBV6-5, the J gene TRBJ2-7; tentatively, D is TRBD2 (6 bases). The CDR3 spans 13 residues. The V gene's germline CDR1 is MNHEY and CDR2 SVGAGI. Trimming removed 2 bases from V and 2 bases from J, with 7 bases in between. CDR3 loop: CASSYGGTYEQYF. CDR3 in DNA: TGTGCCAGCAGTTACGGCGGGACCTACGAGCAGTACTTC.

The rearrangement links TRBV6-6 to TRBJ2-5; maybe TRBD2 (7 bases). V lost 7 bases to trimming and J lost 4 bases, with 13 bases between them. The CDR3 has 13 residues. Germline loops: CDR1 MNHNY, CDR2 SVGAGI (reference sequence). The CDR3: CASTGGGLETQYF. The CDR3 DNA follows: TGTGCCAGCACTGGGGGGGGGCTAGAGACCCAGTACTTC.

J is TRBJ2-2 and V is TRBV7-9, with 9 nucleotides matching TRBD1. The V and J ends lost 5 bases and 5 bases, in that order; junction bases with no gene match: 6. This CDR3 region has 15 residues. Germline CDR1 SEHNR, CDR2 FQNEAQ (reference sequence). Written as DNA, the CDR3 is TGTGCCAGCAGCCTTGGGACAGGGCAAACCGGGGAGCTGTTTTTT. Translating gives CASSLGTGQTGELFF.

The CDR3 DNA reads TGCGCCAGCAGCGAAAGAGGCAGCGGGAGTGGCGGGGAGCTGTTTTTT. Its translation is CASSERGSGSGGELFF. J is TRBJ2-2 and V is TRBV4-1; TRBD2 aligns across 8 bases. J lost 7 bases, V lost 5 bases, and 12 bases had no gene match. Germline CDR1 is MGHRA and CDR2 is YSYEKL. The CDR3 runs 16 residues.

The chain joins TRBV30 to TRBJ2-7; a possible D gene is TRBD2 (6 bases). V lost 1 base and J 5 bases, leaving 9 bases between the germline ends. Germline CDR1 is GTSNPN and CDR2 is SVGIG (reference sequence). The CDR3 totals 12 residues. The CDR3 loop is CAWSGLVNEQYF. The CDR3 DNA reads TGTGCCTGGAGTGGACTAGTCAACGAGCAGTACTTC.

This sequence joins TRBV18 and TRBJ2-3, with TRBD2 matching 15 bases. This CDR3 contains 19 residues. V dropped 1 base and J dropped 0; count of bases not matched to a gene: 5. Germline values: CDR1 KGHSH, CDR2 LQKENI. CDR3 bases: TGTGCCAGCTCACCACGGACTAGCGGGAGGGGTAGAAGCACAGATACGCAGTATTTT. Amino acids: CASSPRTSGRGRSTDTQYF.

The chain employs TRBV6-1 and TRBJ2-6; TRBD1 might be the D (5 bases). The length of the CDR3 is 15 residues. Germline CDR1 reads MNHNS; CDR2 reads SASEGT. Trimming took off 2 bases at V and 1 base at J, with 6 bases between the two ends. CDR3 DNA: TGTGCCAGCAGTGAAAGGGGTTCTGGGGCCAACGTCCTGACTTTC. Translated, it gives CASSERGSGANVLTF.

The chain has TRBV30 and TRBJ2-1; D ambiguous. The ends were cut back, 2 bases at V and 10 bases at J, with 9 bases in the middle. This CDR3 has 11 amino acids. Germline lookup yields CDR1 GTSNPN and CDR2 SVGIG (reference sequence). CDR3 DNA sequence: TGTGCCTGGAGTAATTTCGGGGAGCAGTTCTTC. Translated: CAWSNFGEQFF. The full variable domain, its missing parts supplied by reference TRBV30 and TRBJ2-1, is SQTIHQWPATLVQPVGSPLSLECTVEGTSNPNLYWYRQAAGRGLQLLFYSVGIGQISSEVPQNLSASRPQDRQFILSSKKLLLSDSGFYLCAWSNFGEQFFGPGTRLTVL.

V is TRBV6-5 and J is TRBJ2-5; the D gene is possibly TRBD1 (6 bases). The CDR3 totals 16 residues. Germline CDR1 MNHEY, CDR2 SVGAGI. The V gene lost 0 bases and the J gene lost 2 bases, with 13 bases spanning the gap. This chain's CDR3 is CASSYSGTSRQETQYF. In DNA, the CDR3 is TGTGCCAGCAGTTACTCGGGGACAAGTCGACAAGAGACCCAGTACTTC.

The chain uses TRBV21-1 and TRBJ2-7; the DNA was not compared with TRBD2, the D call given in the table. TRBV21-1 constitutes a pseudogene. The CDR3 contains 17 residues. CDR3: CASSKEGKRREEVEQYF. CDR3 nucleotides: TGTGCCAGCAGCAAAGAAGGGAAGAGGAGGGAGGAAGTGGAGCAGTACTTC.

The genes are TRBV18 and TRBJ2-7; TRBD1 matches 7 bases. Germline values: CDR1 KGHSH, CDR2 LQKENI. The CDR3 covers 17 residues. The junction had 14 bases not matched to a gene; V was cut back by 3 bases and J by 3 bases. CDR3 coding DNA: TGTGCCAGCTCACCGGGTTGGGATCAGGGACAGAGCTACGAGCAGTACGTC. Its protein product is CASSPGWDQGQSYEQYV.

This rearrangement joins TRBV21-1 to TRBJ2-5; the table names TRBD2, a call not compared with the DNA. TRBV21-1 is deemed a pseudogene. This CDR3 has 14 residues. The CDR3 DNA sequence: TGTGCCAGCACCCCCGGGGGGATCGGGGAGACCCAGTACTTC. It translates to CASTPGGIGETQYF.

The chain employs TRBV5-1 and TRBJ2-7; D not resolved. The V gene's germline CDR1 is SGHRS and CDR2 YFSETQ. Trimming shortened V by 0 bases and J by 0 bases, and 7 bases separated the two germline ends. The CDR3 covers 14 residues. The CDR3 nucleotides read TGCGCCAGCAGCTTGGGTACAGACTCCTACGAGCAGTACGTC. Its translation: CASSLGTDSYEQYV.

The J gene is TRBJ2-5, the V gene TRBV5-4; a weak D match, TRBD2 (5 bases). Trimming cost V 5 bases and J 2 bases, with 16 bases left between them. Per the germline V gene, CDR1 is SGHNT and CDR2 is YYREEE (reference sequence). The CDR3 has 15 amino acids. The CDR3 loop is CASSSAGGLQETQYF. The DNA for the CDR3 is TGTGCCAGCAGTTCCGCGGGCGGATTACAAGAGACCCAGTACTTC. The entire variable domain, with the rest obtained from reference TRBV5-4 and TRBJ2-5, is as follows: ETGVTQSPTHLIKTRGQQVTLRCSSQSGHNTVSWYQQALGQGPQFIFQYYREEENGRGNFPPRFSGLQFPNYSSELNVNALELDDSALYLCASSSAGGLQETQYFGPGTRLLVL.

This CDR3 is CASSAQGAIAGELFF. CDR3 sequence (DNA): TGTGCCAGCAGTGCACAGGGGGCAATTGCCGGGGAGCTGTTTTTT. The V call is TRBV6-6, the J call TRBJ2-2, with TRBD1 matching over 9 bases. CDR3 length: 15 amino acids. The junction had 7 bases not matched to a gene; V was cut back by 5 bases and J by 6 bases. Germline lookup yields CDR1 MNHNY and CDR2 SVGAGI (reference sequence).

This chain connects TRBV6-5 to TRBJ2-2, with 8 nucleotides matching TRBD1. The CDR3 length is 15 residues. Germline lookup yields CDR1 MNHEY and CDR2 SVGAGI. Trimming took 2 bases from V and 6 from J; bases not matched to a gene: 5. CDR3 in DNA: TGTGCCAGCAGTTACCGGGACAGGTCCGCCGGGGAGCTGTTTTTT. This translates into CASSYRDRSAGELFF.

This chain connects TRBV5-1 to TRBJ2-2, with 8 bases that match TRBD2. This CDR3 spans 16 amino acids. Unmatched junction bases numbered 9, after V lost 4 bases and J lost 4 bases. Germline CDR1 reads SGHRS; CDR2 reads YFSETQ. CDR3 region: CASSPARGGGTGELFF. In DNA, the CDR3 is TGCGCCAGCAGCCCCGCCCGGGGGGGCGGCACCGGGGAGCTGTTTTTT. The complete variable domain, with remaining parts taken from reference TRBV5-1 and TRBJ2-2, reads KAGVTQTPRYLIKTRGQQVTLSCSPISGHRSVSWYQQTPGQGLQFLFEYFSETQRNKGNFPGRFSGRQFSNSRSEMNVSTLELGDSALYLCASSPARGGGTGELFFGEGSRLTVL.

V usage is TRBV7-4 and J usage is TRBJ2-7; 15 bases agree with TRBD2. Germline V gives CDR1 SGHVT, CDR2 SQSDAQ. The CDR3 totals 19 residues. V shed 2 bases, J shed 0 bases, and the junction held 8 bases outside the gene matches. The CDR3 is CASSLIYGGLAGGSYEQYF. Here the CDR3 DNA reads TGTGCCAGCAGCTTAATCTATGGGGGACTAGCGGGAGGCTCCTACGAGCAGTACTTC.

The CDR3 DNA reads TGTGCCAGCAGCGTAGAGGGGGGACGATCACCCCTCCACTTT. It yields the protein CASSVEGGRSPLHF. J is TRBJ1-6 and V is TRBV9; TRBD1 is a possible D gene (6 bases). CDR1 is SGDLS and CDR2 is YYNGEE in the germline V gene. This CDR3 contains 14 residues. V was trimmed by 0 bases and J by 10 bases, leaving 11 bases between them.

V usage is TRBV5-1 and J usage is TRBJ2-5, with 7 bases that match TRBD1. The CDR3 spans 15 residues. Trimming took 2 bases from V and 2 from J; bases not matched to a gene: 6. Germline CDR1 is SGHRS and CDR2 is YFSETQ. CDR3 region: CASSFSGQIQETQYF. The CDR3 DNA reads TGCGCCAGCAGCTTTTCGGGACAGATTCAAGAGACCCAGTACTTC.

This clone was picked up one time. V is TRBV7-6 and J is TRBJ2-1; D gene ambiguous. The CDR3 is 15 residues long. The ends were cut back, 1 base at V and 0 bases at J, with 7 bases in the middle. CDR1 is SGHVS and CDR2 is FNYEAQ in the germline V gene. The CDR3 DNA follows: TGTGCCAGCAGCTTAGTGGCGGACTCCTACAATGAGCAGTTCTTC. Protein sequence: CASSLVADSYNEQFF.

This clone was seen just once. This chain joins TRBV5-6 and TRBJ2-7; D may be TRBD1 (5 bases). Germline-derived CDR1 and CDR2 are SGHDT and YYEEEE. V lost 0 bases and J lost 0, with 13 bases in between. This CDR3 region has 16 residues. The CDR3 spells CASSLEGFPYSYEQYV. The DNA for the CDR3 is TGTGCCAGCAGCTTGGAGGGGTTCCCCTACTCCTACGAGCAGTACGTC.